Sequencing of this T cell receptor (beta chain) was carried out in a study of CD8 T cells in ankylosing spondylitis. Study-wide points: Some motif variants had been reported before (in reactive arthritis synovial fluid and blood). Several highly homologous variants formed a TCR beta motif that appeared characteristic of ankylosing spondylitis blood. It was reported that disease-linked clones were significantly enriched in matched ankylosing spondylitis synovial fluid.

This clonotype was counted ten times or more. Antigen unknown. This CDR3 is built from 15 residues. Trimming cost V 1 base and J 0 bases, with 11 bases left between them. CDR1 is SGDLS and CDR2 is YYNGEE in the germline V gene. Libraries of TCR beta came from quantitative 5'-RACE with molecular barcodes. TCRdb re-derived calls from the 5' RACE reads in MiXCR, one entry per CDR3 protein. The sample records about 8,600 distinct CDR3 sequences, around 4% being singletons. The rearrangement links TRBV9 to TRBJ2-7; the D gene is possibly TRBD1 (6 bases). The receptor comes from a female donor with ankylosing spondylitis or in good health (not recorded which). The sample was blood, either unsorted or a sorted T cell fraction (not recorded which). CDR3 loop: CASSVFAGASYEQYF. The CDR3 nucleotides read TGTGCCAGCAGCGTATTCGCAGGGGCCTCCTACGAGCAGTACTTC.